This record looks at one T cell receptor (beta chain) sequence and its context. Assignment of participants to cohorts was predicated upon participant-reported clinical history. This entry is derived from a study of blood T cell repertoires in COVID-19. On the study more broadly: There were acute and convalescent COVID-19 samples, and they came from the United States, Italy and Spain.

There are 16 residues in the CDR3. Germline CDR1 SGHRS, CDR2 YFSETQ. The V gene end was trimmed by 4 bases and the J gene end by 4 bases; junction bases not matched to a gene: 8. The assay was immunoSEQ multiplex PCR, and TCRdb's table has in-frame clones only and misses some. The sample contains a few hundred thousand clones, about 92% of which appear only once. The sequence was collected from a woman aged 30 to 39 who had recovered from COVID-19. The V and J genes are TRBV5-1 and TRBJ1-3; 10 bases map to TRBD1. Input material: PBMCs or T cells enriched from blood (not recorded which). The CDR3 is CASSPLGQGVGNTIYF. The CDR3 region has the DNA TGCGCCAGCAGCCCACTCGGACAGGGGGTCGGAAACACCATATATTTT.